This T cell receptor beta chain was retrieved from a study of human T cells and chemical hapten exposure. Study-wide background: Patients, largely female, had alopecia areata, totalis or universalis.

Germline-derived CDR1 and CDR2 are SGHDN and FVKESK. The CDR3 has 15 amino acids. The V end lost 4 bases, the J end lost 1 base, and 12 bases lay between the germline ends. The sample holds a few counts of this clonotype. MiXCR, applied by TCRdb to the RACE reads, yields one record per CDR3 protein. The sample lists 85,000 to 100,000 distinct CDR3 sequences; about a tenth were seen once. Regarding time point: pre-sensitization, week 0. Described treatment: therapeutic diphenylcyclopropenone sensitization with weekly scalp DPC. The chain combines TRBV14 with TRBJ2-3; TRBD2 might be the D (6 bases). This specimen was whole blood, taken in connection with sensitization to the hapten diphenylcyclopropenone (DPC). The TCR originated in a woman aged 60-75 years with alopecia areata. Some clones in this sample may be carry-over from other donors' samples. The CDR3 nucleotides read TGTGCCAGCAGCCGCTTTGGCGGGGGCACAGATACGCAGTATTTT. It codes for CASSRFGGGTDTQYF. The whole variable domain, filled in from reference TRBV14 and TRBJ2-3, reads EAGVTQFPSHSVIEKGQTVTLRCDPISGHDNLYWYRRVMGKEIKFLLHFVKESKQDESGMPNNRFLAERTGGTYSTLKVQPAELEDSGVYFCASSRFGGGTDTQYFGPGTRLTVL.